These 28 T cell receptor beta chains originate from one sample sequenced in a study of T cell responses to AZD1222 COVID-19 vaccine. Sequenced by immunoSEQ multiplex PCR; TCRdb stores in-frame clones only, minus some. The table records 150,000 to 200,000 clones, under 95% of them present only once. The source material was peripheral blood, sampled 28 days after the second AZD1222 dose. All receptors come from an adult who received the AZD1222 COVID-19 vaccine.

This clone showed up just a few times. The chain recombines TRBV29-1 with TRBJ1-2; 10 bases fit TRBD1. J was trimmed by 5 bases and V by 3 bases; bases with no gene match: 3. The CDR3 covers 13 residues. Germline CDR1 SQVTM, CDR2 ANQGSEA. The CDR3 spells CSVDGTGDYGYTF. CDR3 nucleotides: TGCAGCGTTGATGGGACAGGGGATTATGGCTACACCTTC. The full variable domain, its missing parts supplied by reference TRBV29-1 and TRBJ1-2, is SAVISQKPSRDICQRGTSLTIQCQVDSQVTMMFWYRQQPGQSLTLIATANQGSEATYESGFVIDKFPISRPNLTFSTLTVSNMSPEDSSIYLCSVDGTGDYGYTFGSGTRLTVV.

J is TRBJ1-2 and V is TRBV7-3; D is ambiguous. The V end was cut by 3 bases, the J end by 4 bases, with 6 bases between. Germline V CDR1 and CDR2: SGHTA, FQGTGA. The CDR3 runs to 12 residues. As DNA, the CDR3 is TGTGCCAGCAGCTTCGATGGCTATGGCTACACCTTC. Translation gives CASSFDGYGYTF.

The chain carries TRBV28 and TRBJ2-1; 7 bases agree with TRBD2. Germline V CDR1 and CDR2: MDHEN, SYDVKM. This CDR3 region has 15 residues. V dropped 6 bases and J dropped 4; count of bases not matched to a gene: 9. The CDR3: CASSDPASGYNEQFF. The CDR3, as DNA: TGTGCCAGCAGCGACCCGGCTAGCGGTTACAATGAGCAGTTCTTC.

The table lists this clone with a count of one. The V gene is TRBV28, the J gene TRBJ2-1; possible D gene TRBD1, 6 bases. The CDR3 covers 15 residues. V lost 10 bases to trimming and J lost 10 bases, with 26 bases between them. CDR1 and CDR2 from the germline V gene are MDHEN and SYDVKM. DNA for the CDR3: TGTGCCAACTCGGAGAGCGGCAGGGGCGGTAAGGAGCAGTTCTTC. The encoded protein is CANSESGRGGKEQFF.

The chain combines TRBV3-1 (or the pseudogene TRBV3-2) with TRBJ2-1; D might be TRBD1 (5 bases). V was trimmed by 4 bases and J by 6 bases, leaving 10 bases between them. The CDR3 consists of 13 residues. Germline V CDR1 and CDR2: LGHDT, YNNKEL (reference sequence). CDR3 residues: CASSRRRGNEQFF. The CDR3 coding sequence is TGTGCCAGCAGCCGCCGTAGGGGCAATGAGCAGTTCTTC.

CDR3 loop: CASSPTEDNPEQFF. CDR3 bases: TGTGCCAGCAGTCCAACCGAAGACAATCCTGAGCAGTTCTTC. This chain uses TRBV28 with TRBJ2-1; no reliable D call. Per the germline V gene, CDR1 is MDHEN and CDR2 is SYDVKM. Trimming took 5 bases from V and 9 from J, leaving 17 bases between them. The CDR3 is 14 residues long.

The chain recombines TRBV19 with TRBJ2-1, with 7 bases identical to TRBD2. V shed 7 bases, J shed 7 bases, and the junction held 13 bases outside the gene matches. Germline V gene data show CDR1 as LNHDA and CDR2 as SQIVND (reference sequence). The CDR3 consists of 15 residues. In DNA, the CDR3 is TGTGCCAGTACCCCTCGGCGGGAGTTAGTGAATGAGCAGTTCTTC. It specifies CASTPRRELVNEQFF.

A few counts support this clone. This sequence joins TRBV19 and TRBJ1-1; D remains ambiguous. This CDR3 has 13 residues. V shed 4 bases and J shed 7 bases, with 13 bases lying between them. Germline V gene lookup returns CDR1 LNHDA and CDR2 SQIVND (reference sequence). CDR3 residues: CASSTIPPFEAFF. CDR3 DNA sequence: TGTGCCAGTAGTACCATCCCGCCGTTTGAAGCTTTCTTT.

In nucleotides, the CDR3 is TGTGCCAGCAGCTCTCTGTGGGACAATGAGCAGTTCTTC. It encodes CASSSLWDNEQFF. This chain connects TRBV7-3 to TRBJ2-1, with D unclear. The CDR3 length is 13 residues. The ends were cut back, 4 bases at V and 5 bases at J, with 9 bases in the middle. CDR1 is SGHTA and CDR2 is FQGTGA in the germline V gene. The variable domain in full, completed from reference TRBV7-3 and TRBJ2-1, reads GAGVSQTPSNKVTEKGKYVELRCDPISGHTALYWYRQSLGQGPEFLIYFQGTGAADDSGLPNDRFFAVRPEGSVSTLKIQRTERGDSAVYLCASSSLWDNEQFFGPGTRLTVL.

The V and J genes are TRBV5-1 and TRBJ2-3; TRBD1 agrees at 7 bases. CDR3 length: 14 residues. The V segment lost 4 bases and the J segment 4 bases; nucleotides outside the gene matches: 6. Germline lookup yields CDR1 SGHRS and CDR2 YFSETQ. For the CDR3, the DNA is TGCGCCAGCAGCCTGACAGGGCGCCCAGATACGCAGTATTTT. Its translation: CASSLTGRPDTQYF.

For the CDR3, the DNA is TGTGCCAGCAGCTCACAGGGCCACGAGCAGTACTTC. Residues: CASSSQGHEQYF. The rearrangement uses TRBV7-2 and TRBJ2-7, with D tentatively TRBD1 (6 bases). V was shortened by 4 bases and J by 5 bases, with 9 bases between the two germline ends. The CDR3 contains 12 residues. Germline CDR1 SGHTA, CDR2 FQGNSA. The variable domain in full, with the rest retrieved from reference TRBV7-2 and TRBJ2-7, is GAGVSQSPSNKVTEKGKDVELRCDPISGHTALYWYRQSLGQGLEFLIYFQGNSAPDKSGLPSDRFSAERTGGSVSTLTIQRTQQEDSAVYLCASSSQGHEQYFGPGTRLTVT.

The rearrangement links TRBV7-9 to TRBJ1-2, with D perhaps matching TRBD1 (5 bases). The germline V gene has CDR1 SEHNR and CDR2 FQNEAQ (reference sequence). The V and J ends lost 6 bases and 6 bases respectively, with 14 bases between them. The CDR3 consists of 13 residues. As DNA, the CDR3 is TGTGCCAGCAGGGATCGACAGCTTCATGGCTACACCTTC. This translates into CASRDRQLHGYTF.

The chain employs TRBV30 and TRBJ1-5, with TRBD1 matching over 8 bases. The CDR3 totals 13 residues. Germline V gene data show CDR1 as GTSNPN and CDR2 as SVGIG (reference sequence). The J segment lost 6 bases and the V segment lost 0 bases, leaving 1 base of the junction unmatched. Written as DNA, the CDR3 is TGTGCCTGGAGTGTACAGGGGGTTCAGCCCCAGCATTTT. Its protein product is CAWSVQGVQPQHF.

The CDR3 loop is CATLRDADEQYF. CDR3 sequence (DNA): TGTGCCACCCTCCGGGACGCGGACGAGCAGTACTTC. V gene TRBV6-5 combines with J gene TRBJ2-7, with D perhaps TRBD1 or TRBD2 (5 bases each). CDR1 is MNHEY and CDR2 is SVGAGI in the germline V gene. Between the trimmed V and J ends, which lost 10 bases and 5 bases, there was a span of 15 bases. The CDR3 is 12 amino acids.

The chain couples TRBV5-1 to TRBJ2-7, with a weak D call TRBD1 (6 bases). The V end was cut by 3 bases, the J end by 7 bases, with 14 bases between. The CDR3 consists of 13 residues. The germline V gene has CDR1 SGHRS and CDR2 YFSETQ. CDR3 sequence: CASSWTDFGEQYF. CDR3 nucleotides: TGCGCCAGCAGCTGGACAGATTTCGGGGAGCAGTACTTC.

V usage is TRBV3-1 (or the pseudogene TRBV3-2) and J usage is TRBJ2-5; TRBD1 matches 8 bases. The ends lost 4 bases at V and 1 base at J; junction bases unmatched: 2. Germline CDR1 LGHDT, CDR2 YNNKEL (reference sequence). There are 14 residues in the CDR3. This CDR3 is CASSLQGVQETQYF. In nucleotides, the CDR3 is TGTGCCAGCAGCCTACAGGGGGTCCAAGAGACCCAGTACTTC.

The chain links TRBV7-3 to TRBJ2-3; tentatively, D is TRBD2 (6 bases). Germline values: CDR1 SGHTA, CDR2 FQGTGA. This CDR3 is 14 amino acids long. V gave up 5 bases and J gave up 4 bases, with 13 bases separating them. CDR3 sequence (DNA): TGTGCCAGCAGCCCTACTAGCTTAGCAGATACGCAGTATTTT. Amino acid sequence: CASSPTSLADTQYF.

The chain joins TRBV28 to TRBJ1-2, with 10 positions matching TRBD1. Trimming cost V 3 bases and J 3 bases; bases outside gene matches: 1. Germline lookup yields CDR1 MDHEN and CDR2 SYDVKM. The CDR3 has 14 residues. The CDR3 DNA follows: TGTGCCAGCAGTTTGGGACAGGGGCACTATGGCTACACCTTC. This encodes CASSLGQGHYGYTF.

This clone has just a few counts. The V call is TRBV5-1, the J call TRBJ2-7; TRBD1 might be the D (5 bases). V gave up 1 base and J gave up 4 bases, with 9 bases separating them. Germline V lookup: CDR1 SGHRS, CDR2 YFSETQ. This CDR3 comprises 13 residues. For the CDR3, the DNA is TGCGCCAGCAGCTTGAATGGGGCTTACGAGCAGTACTTC. This translates into CASSLNGAYEQYF.

The CDR3 loop is CASSFYNEQFF. The CDR3 DNA is TGTGCCAGCAGCTTCTACAATGAGCAGTTCTTC. The V and J genes are TRBV5-4 and TRBJ2-1; no reliable D call. The CDR3 runs to 11 residues. Trimming cost V 2 bases and J 3 bases, with 0 bases left between them. Germline V gene lookup returns CDR1 SGHNT and CDR2 YYREEE (reference sequence).

Written as DNA, the CDR3 is TGTGCCAGTAGTATTAGTAGGACTTATAGCAATCAGCCCCAGCATTTT. Protein: CASSISRTYSNQPQHF. The J gene is TRBJ1-5, the V gene TRBV19; D is undetermined. The CDR3 covers 16 residues. CDR1 LNHDA and CDR2 SQIVND come from the germline V gene (reference sequence). V lost 3 bases to trimming and J lost 0 bases, with 12 bases between them.

In its sample, this clone was seen a few times. The gene calls are TRBV19 and TRBJ1-1; a weak D match, TRBD1 (6 bases). Germline V gene sequence: CDR1 LNHDA, CDR2 SQIVND (reference sequence). This CDR3 spans 14 amino acids. V was clipped by 5 bases and J by 0 bases, with 10 bases between them. The CDR3, as DNA: TGTGCCAGTAGTCAGGACAGAGTGAACACTGAAGCTTTCTTT. Protein sequence: CASSQDRVNTEAFF.

V and J are TRBV4-1 and TRBJ1-2, with TRBD1 as a possible D gene (5 bases). This CDR3 is 16 amino acids long. The V end lost 4 bases, the J end lost 4 bases, and 19 bases lay between the germline ends. Germline CDR1 MGHRA, CDR2 YSYEKL. CDR3 DNA sequence: TGCGCCAGCAGCCGTGGGGGGGATCCGGCCGGCTATGGCTACACCTTC. Protein product: CASSRGGDPAGYGYTF.

This chain links TRBV3-1 (or the pseudogene TRBV3-2) with TRBJ2-1; D perhaps matches TRBD1 (5 bases). CDR3 length: 16 residues. Trimming removed 8 bases at V and 0 bases at J, with 17 bases between. Germline V gene sequence: CDR1 LGHDT, CDR2 YNNKEL (reference sequence). The CDR3 coding sequence is TGTGCCAGCGGATTGGGGCTTCCTCCCTCCTACAATGAGCAGTTCTTC. This gives the protein CASGLGLPPSYNEQFF.

V gene TRBV4-1 combines with J gene TRBJ2-3, with D tentatively TRBD2 (6 bases). The length of the CDR3 is 15 residues. Germline lookup yields CDR1 MGHRA and CDR2 YSYEKL. Trimming took 0 bases from V and 1 from J, leaving 8 bases between them. The DNA of the CDR3 is TGCGCCAGCAGCCAAGACCCTAGCGGCACAGATACGCAGTATTTT. Its translation is CASSQDPSGTDTQYF.

The CDR3 DNA reads as TGTGCCAGTAGTCGACAGGGTCGGACAGATACGCAGTATTTT. This translates into CASSRQGRTDTQYF. This sequence joins TRBV19 and TRBJ2-3; 7 nucleotides match TRBD1. Per the germline V gene, CDR1 is LNHDA and CDR2 is SQIVND (reference sequence). The CDR3 extends over 14 amino acids. J was trimmed by 3 bases and V by 5 bases; bases with no gene match: 5.

This rearrangement joins TRBV2 to TRBJ2-7; the match to TRBD1 covers 8 bases. Germline lookup yields CDR1 SNHLY and CDR2 FYNNEI. V shed 11 bases, J shed 3 bases, and the junction held 12 bases outside the gene matches. The CDR3 runs 14 residues. CDR3 nucleotide sequence: TGTGCCGATAAAGTGGACAGGGTAGGCTACGAGCAGTACTTC. Translated, it gives CADKVDRVGYEQYF.

V gene TRBV20-1 combines with J gene TRBJ1-2; D call uncertain. The CDR3 runs 12 residues. The V end was cut by 3 bases, the J end by 2 bases, with 7 bases between. Germline V gene lookup returns CDR1 DFQATT and CDR2 SNEGSKA (reference sequence). The CDR3 coding sequence is TGCAGTGCTAGTAGTCAGAACTATGGCTACACCTTC. This codes for CSASSQNYGYTF.